Presented here are 3 T cell receptor beta chains from one specimen sequenced in a study of technical replicates of blood from several donors. Sequenced by immunoSEQ multiplex PCR; TCRdb stores in-frame clones only, minus some. The sample records tens of thousands of clones, around 92% being singletons. The sequenced sample was T cells isolated from PBMCs. Source of these receptors: a human donor in good health. Some clones in this sample may be carry-over from other donors' samples.

The chain joins TRBV2 to TRBJ1-1, with 8 bases fitting TRBD1. The CDR3 is made up of 14 amino acids. Germline assignment: CDR1 SNHLY and CDR2 FYNNEI. Trimming at V came to 6 bases and at J to 5 bases, leaving 8 bases not matched to a gene. DNA for the CDR3: TGTGCCAGCAGAACCACAGGGGGGATAACTGAAGCTTTCTTT. It encodes CASRTTGGITEAFF.

This clone has just a few counts. The J gene is TRBJ2-7, the V gene TRBV7-9, with D maybe TRBD1 (5 bases). V was pared by 5 bases and J by 3 bases, with 17 bases between. This CDR3 has 15 residues. The germline V gene has CDR1 SEHNR and CDR2 FQNEAQ (reference sequence). The CDR3 coding sequence is TGTGCCAGCAGCCCCCAGGGCCCAGGGATCTACGAGCAGTACTTC. Protein: CASSPQGPGIYEQYF.

The chain uses TRBV7-9 and TRBJ2-7; 7 bases fit TRBD2. Germline-derived CDR1 and CDR2 are SEHNR and FQNEAQ (reference sequence). The CDR3 has 15 amino acids. With V trimmed by 4 bases and J by 4 bases, 10 bases remained unmatched. CDR3 nucleotide sequence: TGTGCCAGCAGCTCTCCTCTAGCGGACCCATACGAGCAGTACTTC. Its protein is CASSSPLADPYEQYF.